A selection of T cell receptor beta chains follows, all from one sample in a study of beta chain features in type 1 diabetes. Assay used: immunoSEQ multiplex PCR; TCRdb lists only in-frame clones, some missing. The sample includes over 700,000 clones, 15% to 20% seen only once; the top ten take about 0.02%. Material: naive CD4+ T cells from blood. The receptors here all came from a woman between 18 and 29 years old in good health. The CDR3 runs from the conserved cysteine through the conserved F or W. Fields, in order: clone size, D gene, J gene, V gene, CDR3 protein, CDR3 DNA. A D gene is named only where the DNA matches it firmly. For some rows the clone size is stated as once, few or many, or as a class when expanded; others skip it.

- TRBD2 TRBJ2-3 TRBV28 CASSLVPSGPDTQYF TGTGCCAGCAGTTTAGTCCCTAGCGGGCCAGATACGCAGTATTTT
- - TRBJ2-1 TRBV11-2 CASSFLLAANEQFF TGTGCCAGCAGCTTCTTGTTAGCGGCTAATGAGCAGTTCTTC
few TRBD2 TRBJ2-5 TRBV4-2 CASSQDGTRPQETQYF TGTGCCAGCAGCCAAGACGGGACTAGACCTCAAGAGACCCAGTACTTC
- - TRBJ2-7 TRBV18 CASSPRTGSYEQYF TGTGCCAGCTCACCACGGACGGGGTCCTACGAGCAGTACTTC
- TRBD1 TRBJ2-5 TRBV6-1 CASSGTGEETQYF TGTGCCAGCAGTGGGACAGGGGAAGAGACCCAGTACTTC
few - TRBJ2-7 TRBV25-1 CASRQSNQREQYF TGTGCCAGCAGACAGTCCAATCAGAGAGAGCAGTACTTC
- TRBD1 TRBJ2-1 TRBV19 CASQARDRGMNEQFF TGTGCCAGTCAAGCCCGGGACAGGGGAATGAATGAGCAGTTCTTC
- - TRBJ2-1 TRBV9 CASTSRAGEQFF TGTGCCAGCACCTCCCGGGCCGGTGAGCAGTTCTTC
few - TRBJ2-1 TRBV11-2 CASSLGGAGAPYNEQFF TGTGCCAGCAGCTTAGGGGGGGCGGGAGCGCCATACAATGAGCAGTTCTTC
- TRBD1 TRBJ2-1 TRBV18 CASSPLRGQANEQFF TGTGCCAGCTCACCCCTCAGGGGGCAGGCCAATGAGCAGTTCTTC
- - TRBJ1-4 TRBV20-1 CSARKNEKLFF TGCAGTGCTAGAAAAAATGAAAAACTGTTTTTT
- TRBD1 TRBJ1-1 TRBV18 CASSREQGANTEAFF TGTGCCAGCTCCCGCGAACAGGGGGCGAACACTGAAGCTTTCTTT
- TRBD1 TRBJ2-7 TRBV6-6 CASTGRQGHEQYF TGTGCCAGCACCGGTAGACAGGGTCACGAGCAGTACTTC
few - TRBJ2-7 TRBV4-3 CASCTGSLPYEQYF TGCGCCAGCTGTACAGGCTCCTTACCCTACGAGCAGTACTTC
- TRBD2 TRBJ2-5 TRBV10-3 CAISERASGRVQETQYF TGTGCCATCAGTGAGAGGGCTAGCGGGAGGGTCCAGGAGACCCAGTACTTC
few TRBD2 TRBJ2-7 TRBV28 CASSSSSGRLPTRTYEQYF TGTGCCAGCAGTTCCTCCAGCGGGAGGCTCCCTACCCGAACTTACGAGCAGTACTTC
- - TRBJ2-1 TRBV28 CASSSPGRNEQFF TGTGCCAGCAGTTCCCCAGGGCGCAATGAGCAGTTCTTC
few - TRBJ1-1 TRBV7-2 CASSFAGRGTEAFF TGTGCCAGCAGCTTCGCTGGTAGAGGGACTGAAGCTTTCTTT
- TRBD2 TRBJ2-7 TRBV5-1 CASSLVAGAPYEQYF TGCGCCAGCAGCTTGGTAGCGGGAGCCCCCTACGAGCAGTACTTC
few - TRBJ1-1 TRBV5-4 CASSDIAKGTEAFF TGTGCCAGCAGTGATATTGCAAAGGGGACTGAAGCTTTCTTT
- TRBD2 TRBJ2-2 TRBV10-2 CASSHIAGALNTGELFF TGCGCCAGCAGCCATATAGCGGGAGCCTTGAACACCGGGGAGCTGTTTTTT
few - TRBJ1-1 TRBV15 CATSRDPNTEAFF TGTGCCACCAGCAGAGATCCGAACACTGAAGCTTTCTTT
- TRBD1 TRBJ1-2 TRBV6-6 CASSPDRVYGYTF TGTGCCAGCAGTCCCGACAGGGTTTATGGCTACACCTTC
few TRBD1 TRBJ2-2 TRBV6-6 CASRGTVVNTGELFF TGTGCCAGCAGGGGGACAGTCGTTAACACCGGGGAGCTGTTTTTT
few TRBD2 TRBJ2-2 TRBV7-3 CASSLRAGGTNTGELFF TGTGCCAGCAGCTTGAGAGCGGGAGGGACGAACACCGGGGAGCTGTTTTTT
- - TRBJ2-4 TRBV28 CASSLRGGTKNIQYF TGTGCCAGCAGTTTACGTGGGGGAACCAAAAACATTCAGTACTTC
- - TRBJ2-6 TRBV19 CASSTPYGGANVLTF TGTGCCAGTAGTACCCCCTATGGTGGGGCCAACGTCCTGACTTTC
few - TRBJ2-1 TRBV5-1 CASSLASSVSRFF TGCGCCAGCAGCTTGGCTTCTAGCGTGAGTAGGTTCTTC
few TRBD2 TRBJ2-1 TRBV2 CASIPGTSEYNEQFF TGTGCCAGCATCCCCGGGACTAGCGAATACAATGAGCAGTTCTTC
- - TRBJ2-3 TRBV7-9 CASSLARRYTDTQYF TGTGCCAGCAGCTTAGCGCGCAGGTACACAGATACGCAGTATTTT
few - TRBJ2-1 TRBV4-3 CASSQFPSGGYNEQFF TGCGCCAGCAGCCAATTCCCTTCCGGGGGCTACAATGAGCAGTTCTTC
few - TRBJ2-5 TRBV6-6 CASSYGAGRREETQYF TGTGCCAGCAGCTACGGGGCAGGGCGGAGGGAAGAGACCCAGTACTTC
few - TRBJ2-3 TRBV6-5 CASSYSGPPGGDTQYF TGTGCCAGCAGTTACTCGGGACCTCCTGGGGGAGATACGCAGTATTTT
few TRBD1 TRBJ2-3 TRBV5-1 CASSPGQGADTQYF TGCGCCAGCAGCCCCGGACAGGGGGCAGATACGCAGTATTTT
- - TRBJ2-1 TRBV2 CASRSIPTSYNEQFF TGTGCCAGCAGATCGATTCCCACCTCCTACAATGAGCAGTTCTTC
- - TRBJ1-2 TRBV2 CASSADQGNYGYTF TGTGCCAGCAGTGCGGATCAGGGGAACTATGGCTACACCTTC
few - TRBJ2-2 TRBV7-2 CASSYPNTGELFF TGTGCCAGCAGCTACCCGAACACCGGGGAGCTGTTTTTT
few TRBD2 TRBJ2-1 TRBV7-7 CASSPASGHNEQFF TGTGCTAGCAGCCCTGCTAGCGGGCACAATGAGCAGTTCTTC
few - TRBJ2-3 TRBV10-3 CAISEIRTVARTDTQYF TGTGCCATCAGTGAAATACGGACAGTCGCTCGCACAGATACGCAGTATTTT
few - TRBJ2-5 TRBV29-1 CSVGGRASIETQYF TGCAGCGTTGGGGGCAGGGCCTCCATCGAGACCCAGTACTTC